This T cell receptor beta chain was observed in a study of T cell responses to AZD1222 COVID-19 vaccine. Study-wide results and caveats: A reported finding is that nearly half of spike-specific TCRs target unmutated variant regions.

The germline gives CDR1 LNHNV, CDR2 YYDKDF (reference sequence). The V end was cut by 8 bases, the J end by 0 bases, with 14 bases between. The CDR3 has 16 amino acids. This clone showed up just once. The antigen is not known. Only in-frame clones appear in the TCRdb table, and some are missing; sequencing was by immunoSEQ multiplex PCR. Counted here are fewer than 200,000 clones, around 92% occurring once; the ten biggest clones make up around 4.5%. The chain has TRBV15 and TRBJ2-6; tentative D call: TRBD1 (6 bases). The clonotype comes from an adult in good health. The starting material was peripheral blood, obtained on day 0 of MenACWY control vaccination. CDR3 bases: TGTGCCACCCTAAGACAGGTGAACTCTGGGGCCAACGTCCTGACTTTC. Translating it yields CATLRQVNSGANVLTF.